What follows are 13 T cell receptor beta chains derived from one specimen sequenced in a study of blood T cell repertoires in COVID-19. Sequencing was performed with immunoSEQ multiplex PCR; in TCRdb, only in-frame clones are kept and a portion is missing. This table has roughly 96,000 clones, about 81% appearing once. The sequenced sample consisted of peripheral blood. The receptors come from a man aged 55-75 years with acute or convalescent COVID-19.

The chain has TRBV4-3 and TRBJ1-2; TRBD1 is a possible D gene (5 bases). V lost 3 bases to trimming and J lost 4 bases, with 18 bases between them. Germline values: CDR1 LGHNA, CDR2 YSLEER. The CDR3 length is 16 residues. The CDR3 DNA reads TGCGCCAGCAGCCAGGGGTATGGGGCTCGGAGCTATGGCTACACCTTC. Protein sequence: CASSQGYGARSYGYTF.

The rearrangement links TRBV6-5 to TRBJ2-5; 8 positions agree with TRBD2. J was trimmed by 3 bases and V by 6 bases; bases with no gene match: 6. CDR3 length: 14 residues. CDR1 and CDR2 (germline): MNHEY, SVGAGI. The CDR3 spells CASRPGTSEETQYF. The CDR3 DNA reads TGTGCCAGCAGGCCCGGGACTAGTGAAGAGACCCAGTACTTC.

The gene calls are TRBV11-2 and TRBJ2-7; the D is unclear. Trimming stripped 2 bases from V and 0 bases from J, with 11 bases between. Per germline, CDR1 SGHAT and CDR2 FQNNGV. CDR3 length: 15 amino acids. CDR3 DNA: TGTGCCAGCAGCTTATGGCAGGCTGGCTCCTACGAGCAGTACTTC. Translation gives CASSLWQAGSYEQYF.

The rearrangement links TRBV25-1 to TRBJ2-2, with 8 bases fitting TRBD2. The CDR3 consists of 13 residues. Germline V gives CDR1 MGHDK, CDR2 SYGVNS. The ends lost 8 bases at V and 4 bases at J; junction bases unmatched: 3. The CDR3 nucleotides read TGTGCCAGCGGGACTAGTGCCACCGGGGAGCTGTTTTTT. Protein product: CASGTSATGELFF.

DNA for the CDR3: TGTGCCAGCAGCTTTCAGGATGGCACCGGGGAGCTGTTTTTT. Residues: CASSFQDGTGELFF. V and J are TRBV11-2 and TRBJ2-2; no definite D call. V was trimmed by 3 bases and J by 4 bases, leaving 9 bases between them. Germline lookup yields CDR1 SGHAT and CDR2 FQNNGV. CDR3 length: 14 residues.

The V call is TRBV24-1, the J call TRBJ2-1; TRBD2 matches 12 bases. V lost 3 bases to trimming and J lost 0 bases; unmatched junction nucleotides: 11. Germline V gene lookup returns CDR1 KGHDR and CDR2 SFDVKD. The CDR3 sequence is 20 residues long. DNA for the CDR3: TGTGCCACCAGTGATGCAGGAGGACTAGCGGGACCGAGCTCCTACAATGAGCAGTTCTTC. This sequence encodes CATSDAGGLAGPSSYNEQFF.

The chain employs TRBV5-5 and TRBJ1-1; 8 nucleotides match TRBD1. Trimming took 4 bases from V and 5 from J; bases not matched to a gene: 4. CDR3 length: 13 residues. Germline V gene lookup returns CDR1 SGHKS and CDR2 YYEKEE (reference sequence). The CDR3 sequence is CASSLQGGTEAFF. The CDR3 nucleotides are TGTGCCAGCAGCCTACAGGGGGGAACTGAAGCTTTCTTT.

The chain links TRBV5-5 to TRBJ2-5; 10 nucleotides line up with TRBD1. V lost 4 bases, J lost 5 bases, and 8 bases stayed unmatched. CDR3 size: 15 residues. Germline values: CDR1 SGHKS, CDR2 YYEKEE (reference sequence). In nucleotides, the CDR3 is TGTGCCAGCAGCCCCCGACAGGGGGCAAGTGAGACCCAGTACTTC. Its protein product is CASSPRQGASETQYF. Complete variable domain (other parts from reference TRBV5-5 and TRBJ2-5): DAGVTQSPTHLIKTRGQQVTLRCSPISGHKSVSWYQQVLGQGPQFIFQYYEKEERGRGNFPDRFSARQFPNYSSELNVNALLLGDSALYLCASSPRQGASETQYFGPGTRLLVL.

The chain carries TRBV24-1 and TRBJ2-7, with 7 bases fitting TRBD1. J lost 2 bases, V lost 2 bases, and 8 bases had no gene match. In germline, CDR1 is KGHDR, CDR2 SFDVKD. CDR3 size: 16 residues. The CDR3 region has the DNA TGTGCCACCAGTGATTCTACCGGGACAGTCCCCTACGAGCAGTACGTC. This codes for CATSDSTGTVPYEQYV.

V is TRBV30 and J is TRBJ2-6; D is ambiguous. The CDR3 loop spans 15 amino acids. The germline V gene encodes CDR1 GTSNPN and CDR2 SVGIG (reference sequence). V was clipped by 5 bases and J by 4 bases, with 15 bases between them. In DNA form, the CDR3 reads TGTGCCTGGGGCGGTATGTTCGTCGGGGCCAACGTCCTGACTTTC. It yields the protein CAWGGMFVGANVLTF.

This clone was detected a few times. V and J are TRBV7-2 and TRBJ1-1; D perhaps matches TRBD1 (5 bases). Germline V gene data show CDR1 as SGHTA and CDR2 as FQGNSA. The V end was cut by 7 bases, the J end by 6 bases, with 18 bases between. This CDR3 is 14 amino acids long. In nucleotides, the CDR3 is TGTGCCAGCACCCCCGGGAGGCAGGGCTCTGAAGCTTTCTTT. Amino acid sequence: CASTPGRQGSEAFF.

The J gene is TRBJ2-7, the V gene TRBV11-3, with 7 bases identical to TRBD1. Germline values: CDR1 SGHNT, CDR2 YENEEA. J was trimmed by 6 bases and V by 5 bases; bases with no gene match: 10. The CDR3 has 14 amino acids. The CDR3 nucleotides are TGTGCCAGCAGCAAGACGCGACAGGGTGGCGAGCAGTACTTC. As protein: CASSKTRQGGEQYF.

This chain connects TRBV14 to TRBJ1-1, with TRBD1 matching 7 bases. CDR1 is SGHDN and CDR2 is FVKESK in the germline V gene. Unmatched junction bases numbered 14, after V lost 5 bases and J lost 8 bases. CDR3 size: 15 residues. In nucleotides, the CDR3 is TGTGCCAGCAGCTCACCGAGGACAGGCTATTTCGAAGCTTTCTTT. Translating gives CASSSPRTGYFEAFF.